The T cell receptor (beta chain) under discussion was sequenced for a study of shared clonotypes between healthy human individuals. J gave up 6 bases and V 5 bases, and 7 bases lay outside the gene matches. The CDR3 has 16 residues. Per the germline V gene, CDR1 is SGHTA and CDR2 is FQGTGA. Using immunoSEQ multiplex PCR, the repertoire was profiled, and TCRdb retains in-frame clones only, with some absent. The top ten clones hold 0.39% of a sample with millions of clones, roughly 93% of them seen once. This chain uses TRBV7-3 with TRBJ2-3; 14 bases agree with TRBD2. The sample taken for sequencing was naive CD4+ T cells from PBMCs. Subset reported: CD45RA+ positively selected. The receptor was isolated from a man between 18 and 35 years old in good health. Some clones in this sample may be carry-over from other donors' samples. The CDR3 loop reads CASSIGTSGSGDTQYF. Written as DNA, the CDR3 is TGTGCCAGCAGCATCGGGACTAGCGGGAGTGGGGATACGCAGTATTTT.